The clone carrying this T cell receptor (beta chain) was seen a handful of times. This entry comes from a study of T cells in Graves' hyperthyroidism and ophthalmopathy. Amplification of TCR beta CDR3 regions was performed using RNA transcripts as template. First-round RT-PCR of the TCR CDR3 relied on the HTBI primer set. TCRdb reprocessed the multiplex PCR reads with MiXCR, giving one entry per CDR3 protein. The table lists hundreds of thousands of distinct CDR3 sequences, roughly 50% of them singletons. Germline values: CDR1 SQVTM, CDR2 ANQGSEA. V lost 6 bases and J lost 6; bases outside the gene matches: 13. There are 14 residues in the CDR3.

The TCR sequence derives from a woman aged 18-35 years with Graves' hyperthyroidism. The V call is TRBV29-1, the J call TRBJ1-1; 7 bases are a match to TRBD1. Material for sequencing was peripheral blood or thyroid tissue (not recorded which). Here the CDR3 DNA reads TGCAGCGTGATCAGGGGGGACCGAGGGGCTGAAGCTTTCTTT. Translation: CSVIRGDRGAEAFF.